This T cell receptor beta chain was sequenced for a study of blood T cell repertoires in COVID-19. Background on the study: Material from acute and convalescent COVID-19 was sourced from the United States, Italy and Spain. PBMCs, B-cell-depleted T cells, or T cells were the source of the cDNA or gDNA that made up the material.

Original methodology: Cell counts per sample came from amplifying reference gene primers. The protocol was immunoSEQ multiplex PCR, while the TCRdb copy is restricted to in-frame clones and leaves out a portion. V and J calls and clone size are those listed in that table; D and trimming were worked out from the DNA. The repertoire has about 23,000 clones, around 90% of them found once; the top ten carry about 20%. The receptor was isolated from a man aged 65 to 79 in a cohort sampled during active COVID-19. Sequencing input: peripheral blood.

Written as DNA, the CDR3 is TGTGCCAGCAGCTTCAAGTTGGGCGGGAGAGCAGAGACCCAGTACTTC. This gives the protein CASSFKLGGRAETQYF. V is TRBV14 and J is TRBJ2-5; the match to TRBD2 covers 7 bases. The CDR3 is made up of 16 amino acids. Germline-derived CDR1 and CDR2 are SGHDN and FVKESK. V lost 5 bases to trimming and J lost 4 bases; unmatched junction nucleotides: 13. The complete variable domain, with remaining parts taken from reference TRBV14 and TRBJ2-5, reads EAGVTQFPSHSVIEKGQTVTLRCDPISGHDNLYWYRRVMGKEIKFLLHFVKESKQDESGMPNNRFLAERTGGTYSTLKVQPAELEDSGVYFCASSFKLGGRAETQYFGPGTRLLVL.